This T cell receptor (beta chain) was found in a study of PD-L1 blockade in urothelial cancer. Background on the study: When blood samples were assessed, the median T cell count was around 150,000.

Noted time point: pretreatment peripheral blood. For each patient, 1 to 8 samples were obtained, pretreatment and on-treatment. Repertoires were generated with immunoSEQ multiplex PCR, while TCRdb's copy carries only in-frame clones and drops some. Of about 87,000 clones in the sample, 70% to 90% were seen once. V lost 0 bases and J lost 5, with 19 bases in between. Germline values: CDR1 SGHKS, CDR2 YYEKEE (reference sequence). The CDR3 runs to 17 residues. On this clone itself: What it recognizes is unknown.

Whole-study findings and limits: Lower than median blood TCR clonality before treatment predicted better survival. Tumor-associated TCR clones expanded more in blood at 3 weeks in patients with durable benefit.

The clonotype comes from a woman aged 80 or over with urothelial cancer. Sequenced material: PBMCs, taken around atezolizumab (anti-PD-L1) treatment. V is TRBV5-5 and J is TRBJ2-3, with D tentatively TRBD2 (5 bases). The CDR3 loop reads CASSLVPIGGGGDTQYF. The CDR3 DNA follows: TGTGCCAGCAGCTTGGTCCCCATCGGCGGAGGTGGAGATACGCAGTATTTT.